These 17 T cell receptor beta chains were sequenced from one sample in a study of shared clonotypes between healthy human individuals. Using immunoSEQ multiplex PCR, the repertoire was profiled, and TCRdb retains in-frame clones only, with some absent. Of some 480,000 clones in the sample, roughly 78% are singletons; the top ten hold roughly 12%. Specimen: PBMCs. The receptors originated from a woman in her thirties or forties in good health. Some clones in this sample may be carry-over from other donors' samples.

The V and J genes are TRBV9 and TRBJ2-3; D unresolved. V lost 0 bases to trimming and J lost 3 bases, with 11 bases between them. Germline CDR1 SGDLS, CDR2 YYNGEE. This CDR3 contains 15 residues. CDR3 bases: TGTGCCAGCAGCGTAGGAAGGTTAGCTACAGATACGCAGTATTTT. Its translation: CASSVGRLATDTQYF.

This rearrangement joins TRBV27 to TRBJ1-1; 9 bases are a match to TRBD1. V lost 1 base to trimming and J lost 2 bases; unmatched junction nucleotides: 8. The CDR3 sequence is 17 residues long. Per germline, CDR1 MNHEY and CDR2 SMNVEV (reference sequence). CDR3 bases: TGTGCCAGCAGTTTATGGGGTGGGGACAGGGTCAACACTGAAGCTTTCTTT. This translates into CASSLWGGDRVNTEAFF.

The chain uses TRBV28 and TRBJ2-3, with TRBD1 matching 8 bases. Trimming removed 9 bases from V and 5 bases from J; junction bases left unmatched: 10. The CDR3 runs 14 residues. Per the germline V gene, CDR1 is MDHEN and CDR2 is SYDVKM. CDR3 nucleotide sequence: TGTGCCAGTGGGAGCGGACAGGGACGAGATACGCAGTATTTT. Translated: CASGSGQGRDTQYF.

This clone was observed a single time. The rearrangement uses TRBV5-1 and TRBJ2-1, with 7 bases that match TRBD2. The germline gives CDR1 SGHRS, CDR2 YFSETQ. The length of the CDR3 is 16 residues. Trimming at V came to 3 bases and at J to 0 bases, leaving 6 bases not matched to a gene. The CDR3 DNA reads TGCGCCAGCAGCTCCTCTAGCGGAAGCTCCTACAATGAGCAGTTCTTC. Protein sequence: CASSSSSGSSYNEQFF.

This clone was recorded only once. The CDR3 region is CASSLQGKSTGELFF. CDR3 coding DNA: TGTGCCAGCAGCTTACAGGGAAAGAGCACCGGGGAGCTGTTTTTT. The chain joins TRBV11-3 to TRBJ2-2; D might be TRBD1 (5 bases). The ends were cut back, 2 bases at V and 4 bases at J, with 11 bases in the middle. The CDR3 totals 15 residues. Germline CDR1 and CDR2: SGHNT and YENEEA.

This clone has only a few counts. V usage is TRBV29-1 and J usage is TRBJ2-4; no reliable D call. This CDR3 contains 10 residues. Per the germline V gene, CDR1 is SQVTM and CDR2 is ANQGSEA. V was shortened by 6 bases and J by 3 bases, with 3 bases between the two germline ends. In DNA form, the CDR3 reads TGCAGCGTCCACAAAAACATTCAGTACTTC. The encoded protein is CSVHKNIQYF.

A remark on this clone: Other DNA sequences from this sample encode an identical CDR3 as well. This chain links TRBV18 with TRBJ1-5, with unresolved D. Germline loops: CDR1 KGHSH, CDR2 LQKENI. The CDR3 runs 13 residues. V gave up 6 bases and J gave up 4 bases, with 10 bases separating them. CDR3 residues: CASSPGGNQPQHF. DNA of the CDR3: TGTGCCAGCTCCCCGGGCGGTAATCAGCCCCAGCATTTT.

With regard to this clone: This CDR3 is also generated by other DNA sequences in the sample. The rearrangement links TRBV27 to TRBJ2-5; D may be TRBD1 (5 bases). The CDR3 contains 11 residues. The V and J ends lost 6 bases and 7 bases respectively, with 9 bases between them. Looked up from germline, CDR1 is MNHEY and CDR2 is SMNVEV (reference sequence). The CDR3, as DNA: TGTGCCAGCAGCCAGCAGGGGACCCAGTACTTC. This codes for CASSQQGTQYF.

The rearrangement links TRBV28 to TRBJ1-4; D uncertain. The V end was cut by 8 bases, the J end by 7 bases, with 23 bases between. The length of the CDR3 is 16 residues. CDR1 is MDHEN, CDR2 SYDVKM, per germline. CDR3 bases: TGTGCCAGCCGATACCGCCCAACCCGGGTTTTTGAAAAACTGTTTTTT. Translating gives CASRYRPTRVFEKLFF.

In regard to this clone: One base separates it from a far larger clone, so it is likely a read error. For the CDR3, the DNA is TGTGCCAGCAGCTTAGATGGCGTGGAAGCTTTCTTT. Translation gives CASSLDGVEAFF. The rearrangement links TRBV11-1 to TRBJ1-1; D gene uncertain. There are 12 residues in the CDR3. The germline V gene encodes CDR1 SGHAT and CDR2 FQDESV (reference sequence). Trimming took 1 base from V and 8 from J, leaving 8 bases between them.

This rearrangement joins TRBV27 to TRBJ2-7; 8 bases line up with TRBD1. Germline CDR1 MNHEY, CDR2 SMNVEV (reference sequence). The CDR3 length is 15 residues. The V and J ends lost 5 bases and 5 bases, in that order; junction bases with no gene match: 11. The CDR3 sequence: CASSPDPGGEDEQYF. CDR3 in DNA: TGTGCCAGCAGTCCTGACCCAGGGGGCGAGGACGAGCAGTACTTC.

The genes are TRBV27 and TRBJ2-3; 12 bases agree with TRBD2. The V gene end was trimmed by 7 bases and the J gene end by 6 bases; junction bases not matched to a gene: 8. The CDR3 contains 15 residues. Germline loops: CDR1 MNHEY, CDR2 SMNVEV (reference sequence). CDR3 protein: CASKTSGRMLDTQYF. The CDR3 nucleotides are TGTGCCAGCAAAACTAGCGGGAGGATGCTGGATACGCAGTATTTT.

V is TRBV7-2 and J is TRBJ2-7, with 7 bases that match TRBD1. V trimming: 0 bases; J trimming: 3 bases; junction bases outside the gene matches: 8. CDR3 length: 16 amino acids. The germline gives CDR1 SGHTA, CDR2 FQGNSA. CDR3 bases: TGTGCCAGCAGCTTAGCTGCCGGGACAGCTGGCTACGAGCAGTACTTC. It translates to CASSLAAGTAGYEQYF.

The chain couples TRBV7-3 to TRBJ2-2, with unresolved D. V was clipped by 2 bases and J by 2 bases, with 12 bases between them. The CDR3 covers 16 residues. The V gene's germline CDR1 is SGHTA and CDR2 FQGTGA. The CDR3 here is CASSLSFAPNTGELFF. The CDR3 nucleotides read TGTGCCAGCAGCTTATCGTTCGCACCAAACACCGGGGAGCTGTTTTTT.

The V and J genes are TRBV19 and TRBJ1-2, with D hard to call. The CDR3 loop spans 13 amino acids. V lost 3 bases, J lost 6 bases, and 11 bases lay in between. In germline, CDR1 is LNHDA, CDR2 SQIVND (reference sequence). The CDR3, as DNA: TGTGCCAGTAGTATTTATGGAGGTAATGGCTACACCTTC. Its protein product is CASSIYGGNGYTF.

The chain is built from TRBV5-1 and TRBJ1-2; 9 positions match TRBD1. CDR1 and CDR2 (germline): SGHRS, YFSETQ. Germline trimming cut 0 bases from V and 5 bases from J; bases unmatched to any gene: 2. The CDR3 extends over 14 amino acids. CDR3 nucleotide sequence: TGCGCCAGCAGCTTGGACAGGGGGCGGTATGGCTACACCTTC. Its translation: CASSLDRGRYGYTF.

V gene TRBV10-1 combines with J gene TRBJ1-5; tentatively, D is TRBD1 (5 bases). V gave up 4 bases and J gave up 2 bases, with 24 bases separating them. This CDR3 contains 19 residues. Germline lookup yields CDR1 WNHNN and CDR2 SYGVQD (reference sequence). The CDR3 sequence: CASSGGDQGTACGNQPQHF. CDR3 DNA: TGCGCCAGCAGTGGGGGGGATCAGGGTACTGCTTGTGGCAATCAGCCCCAGCATTTT.